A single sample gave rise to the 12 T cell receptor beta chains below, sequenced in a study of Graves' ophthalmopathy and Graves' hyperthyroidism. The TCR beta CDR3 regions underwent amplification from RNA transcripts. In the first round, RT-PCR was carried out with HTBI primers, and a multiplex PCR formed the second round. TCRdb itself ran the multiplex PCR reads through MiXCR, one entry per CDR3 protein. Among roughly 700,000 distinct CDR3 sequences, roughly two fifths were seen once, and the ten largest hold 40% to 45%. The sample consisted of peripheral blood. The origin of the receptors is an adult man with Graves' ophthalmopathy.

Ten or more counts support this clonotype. The CDR3 region has the DNA TGTGCCAGCAGTGACAGGGGGCTTTTTGGCTACACCTTC. It yields the protein CASSDRGLFGYTF. The rearrangement joins TRBV25-1 to TRBJ1-2; 8 positions agree with TRBD1. This CDR3 spans 13 amino acids. J was trimmed by 7 bases and V by 3 bases; bases with no gene match: 4. CDR1 is MGHDK and CDR2 is SYGVNS in the germline V gene.

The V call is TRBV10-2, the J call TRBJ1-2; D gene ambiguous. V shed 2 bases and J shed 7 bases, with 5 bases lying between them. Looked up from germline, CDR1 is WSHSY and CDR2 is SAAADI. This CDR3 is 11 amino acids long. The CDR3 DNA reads TGCGCCAGCAGTGAGGAAGCTGGCTACACCTTC. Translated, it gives CASSEEAGYTF.

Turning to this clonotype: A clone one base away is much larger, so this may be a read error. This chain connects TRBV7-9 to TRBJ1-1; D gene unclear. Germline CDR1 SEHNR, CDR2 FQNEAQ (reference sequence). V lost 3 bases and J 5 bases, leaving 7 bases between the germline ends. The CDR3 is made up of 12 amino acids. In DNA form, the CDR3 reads TGTGCCAGCAGCTTTTCTGAGACTGAAGCTTTCTTT. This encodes CASSFSETEAFF.

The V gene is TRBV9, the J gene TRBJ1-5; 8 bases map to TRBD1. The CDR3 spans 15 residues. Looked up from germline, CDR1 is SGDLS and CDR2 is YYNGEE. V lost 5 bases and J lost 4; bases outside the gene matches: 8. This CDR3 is CASSPTRGRNQPQHF. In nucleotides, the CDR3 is TGTGCCAGCAGTCCGACCAGGGGGCGTAATCAGCCCCAGCATTTT.

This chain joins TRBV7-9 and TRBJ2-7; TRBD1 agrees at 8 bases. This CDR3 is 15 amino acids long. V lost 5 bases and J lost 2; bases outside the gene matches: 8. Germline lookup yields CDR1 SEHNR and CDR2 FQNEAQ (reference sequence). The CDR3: CASSTGQGPTYEQYF. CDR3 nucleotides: TGTGCCAGCAGCACCGGACAGGGTCCCACCTACGAGCAGTACTTC. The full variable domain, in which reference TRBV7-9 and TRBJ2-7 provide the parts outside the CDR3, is DTGVSQNPRHKITKRGQNVTFRCDPISEHNRLYWYRQTLGQGPEFLTYFQNEAQLEKSRLLSDRFSAERPKGSFSTLEIQRTEQGDSAMYLCASSTGQGPTYEQYFGPGTRLTVT.

CDR3: CASRGQYEKLFF. Written as DNA, the CDR3 is TGTGCCAGCCGGGGACAGTATGAAAAACTGTTTTTT. The chain is built from TRBV2 and TRBJ1-4; TRBD1 agrees at 7 bases. Germline loops: CDR1 SNHLY, CDR2 FYNNEI. This CDR3 is 12 amino acids long. V was clipped by 8 bases and J by 6 bases; unmatched bases: 3.

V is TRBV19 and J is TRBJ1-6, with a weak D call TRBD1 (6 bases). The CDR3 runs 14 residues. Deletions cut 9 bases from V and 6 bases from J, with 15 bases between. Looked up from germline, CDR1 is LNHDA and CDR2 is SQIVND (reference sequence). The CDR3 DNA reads TGTGCCAGCAGTTCCGGACAGACTAATTCACCCCTCCACTTT. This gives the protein CASSSGQTNSPLHF.

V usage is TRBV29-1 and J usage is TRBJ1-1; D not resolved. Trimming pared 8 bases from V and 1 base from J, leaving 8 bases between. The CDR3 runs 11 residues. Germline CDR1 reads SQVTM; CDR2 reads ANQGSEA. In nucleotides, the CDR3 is TGCAGCTTCCCGGGGAACACTGAAGCTTTCTTT. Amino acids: CSFPGNTEAFF.

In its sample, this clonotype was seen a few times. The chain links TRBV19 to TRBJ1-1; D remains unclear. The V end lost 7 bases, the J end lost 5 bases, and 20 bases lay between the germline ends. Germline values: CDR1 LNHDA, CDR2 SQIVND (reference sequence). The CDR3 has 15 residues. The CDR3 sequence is CASTLKRAGQTEAFF. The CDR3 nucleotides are TGTGCCAGTACACTAAAGAGGGCTGGGCAGACTGAAGCTTTCTTT.

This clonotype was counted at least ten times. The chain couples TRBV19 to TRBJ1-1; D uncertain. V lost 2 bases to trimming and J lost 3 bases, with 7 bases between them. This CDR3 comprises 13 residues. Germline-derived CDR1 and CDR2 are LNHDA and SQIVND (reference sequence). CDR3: CASSISPYTEAFF. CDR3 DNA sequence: TGTGCCAGTAGTATATCGCCTTACACTGAAGCTTTCTTT. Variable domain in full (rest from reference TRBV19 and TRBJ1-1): DGGITQSPKYLFRKEGQNVTLSCEQNLNHDAMYWYRQDPGQGLRLIYYSQIVNDFQKGDIAEGYSVSREKKESFPLTVTSAQKNPTAFYLCASSISPYTEAFFGQGTRLTVV.

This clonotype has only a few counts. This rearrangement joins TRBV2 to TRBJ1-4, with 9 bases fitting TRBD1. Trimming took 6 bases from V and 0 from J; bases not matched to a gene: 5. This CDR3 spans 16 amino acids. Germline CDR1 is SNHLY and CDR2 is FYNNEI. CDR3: CASRRDRVSTNEKLFF. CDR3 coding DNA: TGTGCCAGCAGACGGGACAGGGTTTCAACTAATGAAAAACTGTTTTTT.

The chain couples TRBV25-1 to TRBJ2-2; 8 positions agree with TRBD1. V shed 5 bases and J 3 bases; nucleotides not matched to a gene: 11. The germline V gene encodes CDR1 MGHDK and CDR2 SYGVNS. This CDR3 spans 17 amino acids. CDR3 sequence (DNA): TGTGCCAGCAGTTACCCGAGGACAGGGAGGTACACCGGGGAGCTGTTTTTT. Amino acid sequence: CASSYPRTGRYTGELFF.